This TCR beta chain was captured in a study of shared clonotypes between healthy human individuals. For the study at large: CD4 naive cells filled three plates per donor, CD4 memory three, CD8 naive two and CD8 memory one.

The CDR3 contains 17 residues. V shed 1 base and J shed 0 bases, with 16 bases lying between them. CDR1 is SGHTA, CDR2 FQGNSA, per germline. The assay was immunoSEQ multiplex PCR, and TCRdb's table has in-frame clones only and misses some. This sample carries around 1.5 million clones, 95% to 99% of them seen once, and the ten largest clones take roughly 0.45%. A CD45RA-negative memory subset and a CD45RA+ naive subset were separated from the CD4+ cells. Study-wide findings and caveats: Among four donors, roughly 5.5% of naive CD4 clonotypes were found in common. Memory subsets had estimated richness that was generally smaller than that of naive subsets.

Comment on this clone: No antigen is known for it.

The source material was naive CD4+ T cells sorted from blood. Subset: CD45RA+ positively selected. The chain links TRBV7-2 to TRBJ2-7; D is possibly TRBD2 (5 bases). The TCR comes from a man aged 25 to 45 in good health. CDR3 residues: CASSLGVQRTLSYEQYF. For the CDR3, the DNA is TGTGCCAGCAGCTTAGGGGTGCAGCGGACCCTCTCCTACGAGCAGTACTTC.